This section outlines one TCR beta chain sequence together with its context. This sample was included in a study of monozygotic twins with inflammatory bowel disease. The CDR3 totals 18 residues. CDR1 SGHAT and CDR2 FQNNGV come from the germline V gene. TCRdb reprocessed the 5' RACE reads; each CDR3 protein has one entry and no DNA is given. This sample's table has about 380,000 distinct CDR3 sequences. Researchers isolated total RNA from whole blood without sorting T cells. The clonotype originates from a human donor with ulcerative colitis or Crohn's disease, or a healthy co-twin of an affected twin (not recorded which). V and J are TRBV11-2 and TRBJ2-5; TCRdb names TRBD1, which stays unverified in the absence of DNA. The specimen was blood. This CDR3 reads CASSLVMFRGNPQETQYF.